Sequencing of this T cell receptor beta chain was carried out in a study of T cells in Graves' hyperthyroidism and ophthalmopathy. Study-level points and caveats: Separating ophthalmopathy from stable hyperthyroidism was achieved by a 13 V-J model. Most thyroid clonotypes with frequency above 0.001 were detected in blood.

To note about this clonotype: The target antigen is unknown.

Regions amplified from RNA transcripts were the TCR beta CDR3 regions. The primer set for the first-round RT-PCR of the TCR CDR3 was HTBI. Each CDR3 protein is one row after TCRdb ran MiXCR on the multiplex PCR reads. The sample lists 600,000 to 700,000 distinct CDR3 sequences; about 45% were seen once. Uncontrolled infection, other autoimmune disease, pregnancy or lactation disqualified patients from enrolment. The CDR3 extends over 13 amino acids. Trimming cost V 4 bases and J 7 bases, with 10 bases left between them. The chain couples TRBV12-3 or TRBV12-4 to TRBJ1-4, with D perhaps matching TRBD1 (6 bases). The sequenced sample consisted of peripheral blood or thyroid tissue (not recorded which). This receptor was obtained from an adult man with Graves' disease, either hyperthyroidism or ophthalmopathy (not recorded which). DNA for the CDR3: TGTGCCAGCAGTTGGTCGACAGGTGAAAAACTGTTTTTT. It codes for CASSWSTGEKLFF.